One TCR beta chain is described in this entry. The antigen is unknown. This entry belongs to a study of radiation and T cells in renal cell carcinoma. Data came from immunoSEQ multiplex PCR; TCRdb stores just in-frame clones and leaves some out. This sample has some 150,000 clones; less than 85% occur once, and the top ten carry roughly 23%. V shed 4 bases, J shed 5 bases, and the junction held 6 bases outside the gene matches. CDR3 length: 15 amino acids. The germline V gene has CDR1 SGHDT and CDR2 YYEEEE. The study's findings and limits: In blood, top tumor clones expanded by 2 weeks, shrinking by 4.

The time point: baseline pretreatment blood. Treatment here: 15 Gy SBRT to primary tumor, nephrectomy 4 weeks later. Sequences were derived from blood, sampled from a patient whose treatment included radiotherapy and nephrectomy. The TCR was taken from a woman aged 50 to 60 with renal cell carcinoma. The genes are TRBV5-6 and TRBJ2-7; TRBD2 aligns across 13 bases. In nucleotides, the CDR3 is TGTGCCAGCAGCAGGGGACTAGCGGGGTTCAACGAGCAGTACTTC. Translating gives CASSRGLAGFNEQYF.